This T cell receptor beta chain comes out of a study of blood T cell repertoires in COVID-19. Across the study: Collection of acute and convalescent COVID-19 samples took place in the United States, Italy and Spain. The analysed material was cDNA or gDNA that came from T cells, B-cell-depleted T cells, or PBMCs.

The V segment lost 5 bases and the J segment 2 bases; nucleotides outside the gene matches: 5. Germline V lookup: CDR1 MNHEY, CDR2 SVGEGT. The CDR3 extends over 14 amino acids. As originally analysed: Reference gene primer amplification gave nucleated cell count estimates. The method was immunoSEQ multiplex PCR; TCRdb's version includes in-frame clones alone and lacks a portion of them. That table supplies the V and J calls and clone size; D and trimming were determined from the DNA. Among about 180,000 clones listed, more than 75% were seen once. The source of this sequence is a woman aged 70 to 79 with acute or convalescent COVID-19. Sequencing was carried out using peripheral blood. J is TRBJ2-7 and V is TRBV6-2 or TRBV6-3, with 8 bases fitting TRBD2. CDR3 in DNA: TGTGCCAGCAGTCATCGGCGGGGGGCCTACGAGCAGTACTTC. Translation: CASSHRRGAYEQYF.